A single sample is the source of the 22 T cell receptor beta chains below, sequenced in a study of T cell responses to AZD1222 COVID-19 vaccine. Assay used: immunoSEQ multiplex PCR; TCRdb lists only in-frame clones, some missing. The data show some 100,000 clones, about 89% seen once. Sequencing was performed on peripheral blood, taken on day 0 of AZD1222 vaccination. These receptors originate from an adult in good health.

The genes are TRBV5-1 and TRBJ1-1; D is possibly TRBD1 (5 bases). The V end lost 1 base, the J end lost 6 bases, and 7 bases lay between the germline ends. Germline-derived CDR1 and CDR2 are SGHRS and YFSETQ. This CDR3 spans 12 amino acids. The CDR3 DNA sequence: TGCGCCAGCAGCTTGCCGGGGGCTGAAGCTTTCTTT. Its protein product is CASSLPGAEAFF.

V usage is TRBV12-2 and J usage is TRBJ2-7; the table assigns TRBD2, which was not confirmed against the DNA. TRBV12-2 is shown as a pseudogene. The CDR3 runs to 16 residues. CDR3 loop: CASRLAPSSGSFEQYF. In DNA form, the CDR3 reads TGTGCAAGTCGCTTAGCGCCGTCTAGCGGGTCTTTTGAGCAGTACTTC.

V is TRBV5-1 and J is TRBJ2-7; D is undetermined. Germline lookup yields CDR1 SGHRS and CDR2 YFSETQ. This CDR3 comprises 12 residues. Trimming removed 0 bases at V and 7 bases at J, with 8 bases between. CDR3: CASSLVGFEQYF. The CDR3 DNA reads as TGCGCCAGCAGCTTGGTAGGGTTTGAGCAGTACTTC.

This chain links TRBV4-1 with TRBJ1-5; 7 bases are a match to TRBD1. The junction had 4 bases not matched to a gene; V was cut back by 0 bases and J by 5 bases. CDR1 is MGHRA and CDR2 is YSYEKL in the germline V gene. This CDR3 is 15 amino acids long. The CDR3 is CASSQDGTVYQPQHF. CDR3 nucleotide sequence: TGCGCCAGCAGCCAAGACGGGACAGTGTATCAGCCCCAGCATTTT.

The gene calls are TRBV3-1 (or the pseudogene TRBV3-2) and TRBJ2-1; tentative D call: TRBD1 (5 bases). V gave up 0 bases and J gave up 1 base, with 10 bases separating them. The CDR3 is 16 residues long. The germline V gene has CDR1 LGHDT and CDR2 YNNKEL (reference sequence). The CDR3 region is CASSQDIGVSYNEQFF. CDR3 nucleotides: TGTGCCAGCAGCCAAGATATAGGGGTATCCTACAATGAGCAGTTCTTC.

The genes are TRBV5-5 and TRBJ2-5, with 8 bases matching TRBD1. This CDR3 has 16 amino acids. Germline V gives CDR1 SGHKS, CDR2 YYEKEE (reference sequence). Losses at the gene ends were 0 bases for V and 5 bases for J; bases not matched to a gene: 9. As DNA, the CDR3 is TGTGCCAGCAGCTTGGGAGACAGGGGATCGGGGGAGACCCAGTACTTC. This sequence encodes CASSLGDRGSGETQYF.

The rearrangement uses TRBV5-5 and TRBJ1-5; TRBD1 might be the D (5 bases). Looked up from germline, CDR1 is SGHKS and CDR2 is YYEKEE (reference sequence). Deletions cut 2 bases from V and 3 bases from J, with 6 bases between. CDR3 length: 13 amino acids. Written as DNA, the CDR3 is TGTGCCAGCAGCTTACAGGCCAATCAGCCCCAGCATTTT. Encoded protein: CASSLQANQPQHF.

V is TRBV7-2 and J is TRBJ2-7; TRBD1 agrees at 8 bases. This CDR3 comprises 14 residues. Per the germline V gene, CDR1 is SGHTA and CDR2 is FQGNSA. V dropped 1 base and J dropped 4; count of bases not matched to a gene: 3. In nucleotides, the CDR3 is TGTGCCAGCAGCTTAGTAGGACAGGGTTACGAGCAGTACTTC. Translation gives CASSLVGQGYEQYF.

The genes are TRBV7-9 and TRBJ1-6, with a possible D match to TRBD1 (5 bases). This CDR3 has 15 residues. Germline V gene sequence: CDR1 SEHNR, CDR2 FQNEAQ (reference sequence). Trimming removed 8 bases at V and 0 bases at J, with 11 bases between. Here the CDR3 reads CASDQGSSYNSPLHF. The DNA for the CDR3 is TGTGCCAGCGACCAGGGCAGCTCCTATAATTCACCCCTCCACTTT.

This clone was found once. The CDR3 reads CASSPDIYEQYF. In nucleotides, the CDR3 is TGTGCCAGCAGCCCAGACATCTACGAGCAGTACTTC. This rearrangement joins TRBV6-5 to TRBJ2-7, with D unclear. The length of the CDR3 is 12 residues. Per the germline V gene, CDR1 is MNHEY and CDR2 is SVGAGI. V lost 6 bases and J lost 3, with 9 bases in between.

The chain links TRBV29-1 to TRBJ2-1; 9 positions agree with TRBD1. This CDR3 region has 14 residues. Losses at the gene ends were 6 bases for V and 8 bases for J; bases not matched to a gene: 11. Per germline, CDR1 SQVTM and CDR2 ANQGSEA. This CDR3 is CSVTGTGRRDEQFF. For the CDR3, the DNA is TGCAGCGTGACCGGGACAGGGAGGAGAGATGAGCAGTTCTTC.

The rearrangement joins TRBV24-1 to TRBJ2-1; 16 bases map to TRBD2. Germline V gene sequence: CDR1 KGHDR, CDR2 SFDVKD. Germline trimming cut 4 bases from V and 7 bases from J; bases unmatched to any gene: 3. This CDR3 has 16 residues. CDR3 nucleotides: TGTGCCACCAGTGAGGGGACTAGCGGGAGGGTTAATGAGCAGTTCTTC. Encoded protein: CATSEGTSGRVNEQFF.

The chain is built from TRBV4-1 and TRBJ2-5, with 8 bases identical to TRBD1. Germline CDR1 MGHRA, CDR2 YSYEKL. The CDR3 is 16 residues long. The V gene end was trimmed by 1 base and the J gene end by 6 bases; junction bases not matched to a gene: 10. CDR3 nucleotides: TGCGCCAGCAGCCAAGGATCTCCGGCAGGGGGCAAGACCCAGTACTTC. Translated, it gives CASSQGSPAGGKTQYF.

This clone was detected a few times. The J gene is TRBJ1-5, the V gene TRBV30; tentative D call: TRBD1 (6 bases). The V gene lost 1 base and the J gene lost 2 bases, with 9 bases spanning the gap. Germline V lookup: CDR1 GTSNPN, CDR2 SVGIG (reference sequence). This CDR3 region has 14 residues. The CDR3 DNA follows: TGTGCCTGGAGTGGACAGGATCGCAATCAGCCCCAGCATTTT. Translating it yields CAWSGQDRNQPQHF.

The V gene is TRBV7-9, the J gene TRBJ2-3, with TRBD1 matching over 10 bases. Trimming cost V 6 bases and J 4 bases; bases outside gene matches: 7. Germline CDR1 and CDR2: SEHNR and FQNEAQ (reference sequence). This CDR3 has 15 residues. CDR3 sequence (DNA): TGTGCCAGCAGTGCCGGGACAGGGGTACCAGATACGCAGTATTTT. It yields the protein CASSAGTGVPDTQYF.

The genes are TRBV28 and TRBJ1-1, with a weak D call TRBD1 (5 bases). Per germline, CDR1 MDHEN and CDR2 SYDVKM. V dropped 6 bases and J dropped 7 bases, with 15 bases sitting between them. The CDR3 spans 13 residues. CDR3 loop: CASSLGTDYEAFF. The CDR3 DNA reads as TGTGCCAGCAGCTTAGGGACGGATTATGAAGCTTTCTTT.

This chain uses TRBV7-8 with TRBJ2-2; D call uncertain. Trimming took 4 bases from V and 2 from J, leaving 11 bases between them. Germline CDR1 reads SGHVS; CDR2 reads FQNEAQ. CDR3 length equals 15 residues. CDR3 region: CASSSVEINTGELFF. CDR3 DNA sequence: TGTGCCAGCAGCTCCGTGGAGATTAACACCGGGGAGCTGTTTTTT.

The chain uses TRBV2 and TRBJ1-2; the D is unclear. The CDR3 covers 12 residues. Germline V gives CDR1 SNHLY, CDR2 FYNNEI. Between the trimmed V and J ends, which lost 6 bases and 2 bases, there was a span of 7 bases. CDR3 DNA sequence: TGTGCCAGCAGCGAAATGAACTATGGCTACACCTTC. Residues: CASSEMNYGYTF.

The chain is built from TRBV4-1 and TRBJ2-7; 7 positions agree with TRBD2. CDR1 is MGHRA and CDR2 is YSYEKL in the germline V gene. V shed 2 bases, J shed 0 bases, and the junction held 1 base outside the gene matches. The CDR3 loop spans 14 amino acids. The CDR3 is CASSQSGDSYEQYF. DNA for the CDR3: TGCGCCAGCAGCCAAAGCGGGGACTCCTACGAGCAGTACTTC.

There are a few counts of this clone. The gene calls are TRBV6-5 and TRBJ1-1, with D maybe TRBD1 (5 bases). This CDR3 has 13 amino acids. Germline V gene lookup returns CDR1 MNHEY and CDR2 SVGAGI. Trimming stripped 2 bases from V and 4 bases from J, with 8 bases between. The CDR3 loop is CASSYGGGTEAFF. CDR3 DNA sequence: TGTGCCAGCAGTTACGGGGGGGGCACTGAAGCTTTCTTT.

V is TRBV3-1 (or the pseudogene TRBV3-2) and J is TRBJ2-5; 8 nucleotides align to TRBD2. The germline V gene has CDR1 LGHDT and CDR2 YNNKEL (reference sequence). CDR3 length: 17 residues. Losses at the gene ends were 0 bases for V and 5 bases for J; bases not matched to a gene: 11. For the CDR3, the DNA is TGTGCCAGCAGCCAAGAAGCCGTAAGCGGGAGTGGGGAGACCCAGTACTTC. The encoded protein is CASSQEAVSGSGETQYF.

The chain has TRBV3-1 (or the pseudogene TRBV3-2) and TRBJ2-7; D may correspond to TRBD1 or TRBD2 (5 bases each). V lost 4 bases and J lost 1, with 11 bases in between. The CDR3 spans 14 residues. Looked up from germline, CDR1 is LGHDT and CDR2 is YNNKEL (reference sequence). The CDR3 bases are TGTGCCAGCAGCCGGGTGGGGGTTTCCTACGAGCAGTACTTC. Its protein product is CASSRVGVSYEQYF.